These T cell receptor beta chains were read from a single sample in a study of T cell changes during pregnancy in multiple sclerosis. Data came from immunoSEQ multiplex PCR; TCRdb stores just in-frame clones and leaves some out. The data show about 98,000 clones, under 95% seen once. Sample: peripheral blood, taken after pregnancy. The receptors here all came from a female donor in good health, enrolled as a control in a pregnancy study. The CDR3 runs from the conserved cysteine through the conserved F or W. D genes are given only for firm matches. The size of a clone is reported for some rows only, either as once, few or many, or as a class for expanded clones.

v_gene	j_gene	abundance	d_gene	CDR3nt	CDR3aa
TRBV6-5	TRBJ1-1	NA	TRBD1	TGTGCCAGCAGTTACAGGGACAGGAACACTGAAGCTTTCTTT	CASSYRDRNTEAFF
TRBV4-1	TRBJ2-7	NA	NA	TGCGCCAGCAGCCAATCACCGACTGCCTCCTACGAGCAGTACTTC	CASSQSPTASYEQYF
TRBV25-1	TRBJ2-1	once	NA	TGTGCCAGCAGCCCAGGACTCAATGAGCAGTTCTTC	CASSPGLNEQFF
TRBV28	TRBJ1-2	NA	NA	TGTGCCAGCGAAGTGGGGGGAGCCTCTAACTATGGCTACACCTTC	CASEVGGASNYGYTF
TRBV6-5	TRBJ2-7	NA	TRBD1	TGTGCCAGCAGTTATTGGGACAGGGAAGCCCACGAGCAGTACTTC	CASSYWDREAHEQYF
TRBV2	TRBJ2-5	NA	TRBD2	TGTGCCGGGGGACTGGGACTACAAGAGACCCAGTACTTC	CAGGLGLQETQYF
TRBV19	TRBJ2-2	NA	NA	TGTGCCAGTACAGGAGGACCGGACACCGGGGAGCTGTTTTTT	CASTGGPDTGELFF
TRBV5-4	TRBJ2-1	NA	TRBD2	TGTGCCAGCAGCACTGGGACTAGCACCTACAATGAGCAGTTCTTC	CASSTGTSTYNEQFF
TRBV7-9	TRBJ1-4	NA	TRBD1	TGTGCCAGCAGCTTAGGGGGGACAGGCTCCAATGAAAAACTGTTTTTT	CASSLGGTGSNEKLFF
TRBV7-2	TRBJ1-2	NA	NA	TGTGCCAGCAGCGGCGACAGGCACTATGGCTACACCTTC	CASSGDRHYGYTF
TRBV5-6	TRBJ1-2	NA	NA	TGTGCCAGCAGCTTGACAGGGCATGGCTACACCTTC	CASSLTGHGYTF
TRBV5-4	TRBJ2-1	NA	NA	TGTGCCAGCAGCCTTGGGACATTCTCCTACAATGAGCAGTTCTTC	CASSLGTFSYNEQFF
TRBV10-3	TRBJ1-3	NA	TRBD1	TGTGCCACAGCTCAGGACAGGTTCGTAGGTGGAAACACCATATATTTT	CATAQDRFVGGNTIYF
TRBV6-1	TRBJ1-3	once	NA	TGTGCCAGCAGTGAAGGCAGATTCTCTGGAAACACCATATATTTT	CASSEGRFSGNTIYF
TRBV6-5	TRBJ2-5	NA	NA	TGTGCCAGCAGTTACTCCAAAGCGACTGGGGAGACCCAGTACTTC	CASSYSKATGETQYF
TRBV27	TRBJ2-7	NA	NA	TGTGCCAGCATCAAAACCGGGGGTGAGCAGTACTTC	CASIKTGGEQYF
TRBV7-9	TRBJ1-6	NA	TRBD1	TGTGCCAGCAGCTTCCCCGGGACAGGTGGTTCACCCCTCCACTTT	CASSFPGTGGSPLHF
TRBV2	TRBJ1-2	NA	NA	TGTGCCAGCAGTGACACAGGTGGAGCATCCTATGGCTACACCTTC	CASSDTGGASYGYTF
TRBV2	TRBJ1-5	NA	NA	TGTGCCAGCGCCGTCGGACAGCCGGGCGGTCAGCCCCAGCATTTT	CASAVGQPGGQPQHF
TRBV19	TRBJ2-3	NA	NA	TGTGCCAGTAGTATAAGGGGCCGTGGCACAGATACGCAGTATTTT	CASSIRGRGTDTQYF
TRBV5-4	TRBJ1-5	NA	TRBD1	TGTGCCAGCAGCCTGCTTGTACAGGGGCCGGGACCTAATCAGCCCCAGCATTTT	CASSLLVQGPGPNQPQHF
TRBV19	TRBJ2-3	NA	TRBD2	TGTGCCAGCGGAACTAGCGGGGGTTCAGATACGCAGTATTTT	CASGTSGGSDTQYF
TRBV7-8	TRBJ2-7	NA	NA	TGTGCCAGCAGCTTATCTTCGGGAGTTTCCTACGAGCAGTACTTC	CASSLSSGVSYEQYF
TRBV7-7	TRBJ1-4	NA	TRBD1	TGTGCTAGCAGCTTGACAGGGAACGAAAAACTGTTTTTT	CASSLTGNEKLFF
TRBV19	TRBJ1-6	NA	NA	TGTGCCAGTAGTCTCAGGGGCACGGTTAATTCACCCCTCCACTTT	CASSLRGTVNSPLHF
TRBV6-5	TRBJ2-1	once	TRBD2	TGTGCCAGCAGTTACTTCCGAGCGGGGGGAGTCAATGAGCAGTTCTTC	CASSYFRAGGVNEQFF
TRBV29-1	TRBJ1-2	NA	NA	TGCAGCGTTGAAGTGTCCAGGGACTATGGCTACACCTTC	CSVEVSRDYGYTF
TRBV6-5	TRBJ1-2	NA	NA	TGTGCCAGCAGTTACGACCAGGGGAATGTTGGCTACACCTTC	CASSYDQGNVGYTF
TRBV5-6	TRBJ1-1	once	TRBD1	TGTGCCAGCAGCTTGGACAGGGGGCTCATGAACACTGAAGCTTTCTTT	CASSLDRGLMNTEAFF
TRBV5-6	TRBJ2-3	NA	TRBD2	TGTGCCAGCAGCTTGCCCGATTCCCGGGGGGGCCGAGATACGCAGTATTTT	CASSLPDSRGGRDTQYF
TRBV15	TRBJ2-7	NA	TRBD1	TGTGCCACCAGCAGAGAGACAGGGGGCTCGGACGAGCAGTACTTC	CATSRETGGSDEQYF
TRBV2	TRBJ1-6	NA	TRBD1	TGTGCCAGCAGCTGGGACAGGGATTCACCCCTCCACTTT	CASSWDRDSPLHF
TRBV7-2	TRBJ2-4	NA	NA	TGTGCCAGCAGCTGGAGGACTGATCTAGCCAAAAACATTCAGTACTTC	CASSWRTDLAKNIQYF
TRBV11-2	TRBJ2-1	NA	NA	TGTGCCAGCAGCTTATATGGCGGTTTGCATCCCATTTACAATGAGCAGTTCTTC	CASSLYGGLHPIYNEQFF
TRBV12-1	TRBJ2-5	NA	NA	TGTGCCAGCAGCTCCCCGACCGACTGGGTCATGATTGAGACCCAGTACTTC	CASSSPTDWVMIETQYF
TRBV28	TRBJ2-7	few	NA	TGTGCCAGCAGTAAAATTATGAGCTCCTACGAGCAGTACTTC	CASSKIMSSYEQYF
TRBV11-2	TRBJ2-1	NA	TRBD2	TGTGCCAGCAGGCGATTGGGGGGGATAAACAATGAGCAGTTCTTC	CASRRLGGINNEQFF
TRBV11-2	TRBJ1-2	NA	TRBD1	TGTGCCAGCAGCTTATATTACTCGCGGACAGGAGACGACTATGGCTACACCTTC	CASSLYYSRTGDDYGYTF
TRBV7-6	TRBJ2-5	NA	TRBD2	TGTGCCAGCAGCTCGACTAGCGGGAGGGTAGGGGAGACCCAGTACTTC	CASSSTSGRVGETQYF
TRBV19	TRBJ2-7	NA	NA	TGTGCCAGTAGTTGGTCCGGACGGACTACCTACGAGCAGTACTTC	CASSWSGRTTYEQYF
TRBV19	TRBJ1-5	NA	NA	TGTGCCAGTAGTATTCGGGATAGCAATCAGCCCCAGCATTTT	CASSIRDSNQPQHF
TRBV5-6	TRBJ2-1	NA	TRBD2	TGTGCCAGCAGCTCTACCGGGACTGGCGGGAGGGTGGGAGTGGTGAGGTTCTTC	CASSSTGTGGRVGVVRFF
TRBV29-1	TRBJ2-5	NA	NA	TGCAGCGTTGAAGATAACCAGGACACCATAGTGGAGACCCAGTACTTC	CSVEDNQDTIVETQYF
TRBV5-1	TRBJ2-2	NA	TRBD1	TGCGCCAGCACCAGGGAGGGACAGGGGAACACCGGGGAGCTGTTTTTT	CASTREGQGNTGELFF
TRBV18	TRBJ2-5	once	NA	TGTGCCAGCTCATCGCCGGGACTCCAAGAGACCCAGTACTTC	CASSSPGLQETQYF
TRBV19	TRBJ2-3	NA	TRBD2	TGTGCCAGTAGTGCGCCTAGCGGGAGGACAGATACGCAGTATTTT	CASSAPSGRTDTQYF
TRBV11-2	TRBJ2-5	NA	NA	TGTGCCAGCAGGAACCACAGGGTTGGAGAGACCCAGTACTTC	CASRNHRVGETQYF
TRBV5-6	TRBJ2-5	NA	TRBD2	TGTGCCAGCAAAGGCGGGGGGGACCGAGAGACCCAGTACTTC	CASKGGGDRETQYF
TRBV27	TRBJ2-1	NA	NA	TGTGCCAGCAGTTTATCGAGCTCAGGCTACAATGAGCAGTTCTTC	CASSLSSSGYNEQFF
TRBV15	TRBJ1-2	NA	TRBD1	TGTGCCACCAGCCTAGACAGGGGGTTCTACTATGGCTACACCTTC	CATSLDRGFYYGYTF
TRBV28	TRBJ1-4	NA	NA	TGTGCCAGCAGCTCCGGGACTTATGGGTCTTTCGGCGAAAAACTGTTTTTT	CASSSGTYGSFGEKLFF
TRBV7-2	TRBJ1-1	few	NA	TGTGCCAGCAGCTTACCCTCCACTGAAGCTTTCTTT	CASSLPSTEAFF